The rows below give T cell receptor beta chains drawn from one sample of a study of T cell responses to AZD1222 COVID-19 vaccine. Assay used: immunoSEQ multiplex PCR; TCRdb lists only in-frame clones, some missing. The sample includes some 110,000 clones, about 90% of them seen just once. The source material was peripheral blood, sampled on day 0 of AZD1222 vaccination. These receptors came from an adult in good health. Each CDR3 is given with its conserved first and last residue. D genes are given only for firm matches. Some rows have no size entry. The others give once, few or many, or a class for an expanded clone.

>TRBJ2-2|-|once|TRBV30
CAWTPGPFAGELFF
TGTGCCTGGACTCCCGGGCCTTTTGCCGGGGAGCTGTTTTTT
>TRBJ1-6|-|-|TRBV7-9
CASSGSGRSPLHF
TGTGCCAGCAGCGGTAGCGGGCGTTCACCCCTCCACTTT
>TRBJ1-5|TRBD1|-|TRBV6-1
CASSDDLGTAGYQPQHF
TGTGCCAGCAGTGACGACCTTGGGACAGCGGGATATCAGCCCCAGCATTTT
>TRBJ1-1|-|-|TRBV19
CASSDLAGPGTEAFF
TGTGCCAGTAGTGACCTCGCAGGACCGGGGACTGAAGCTTTCTTT
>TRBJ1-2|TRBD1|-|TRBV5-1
CASSPGQEHYGYTF
TGCGCCAGCAGCCCAGGACAGGAGCACTATGGCTACACCTTC
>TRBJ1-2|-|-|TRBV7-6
CASSLEKGSYGYTF
TGTGCCAGCAGCTTAGAGAAGGGGAGCTATGGCTACACCTTC
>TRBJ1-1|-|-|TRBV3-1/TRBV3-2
CASSQDSLSWNTEAFF
TGTGCCAGCAGCCAAGACAGCCTTAGCTGGAACACTGAAGCTTTCTTT
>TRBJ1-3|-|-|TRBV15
CATSRNGPGSGNTIYF
TGTGCCACCAGCAGGAACGGACCGGGCTCTGGAAACACCATATATTTT
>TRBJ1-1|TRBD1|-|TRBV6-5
CASSYTNRGLNTEAFF
TGTGCCAGCAGTTACACTAACAGGGGGCTGAACACTGAAGCTTTCTTT
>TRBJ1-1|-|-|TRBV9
CASSVRGGTEAFF
TGTGCCAGCAGCGTCCGGGGGGGCACTGAAGCTTTCTTT
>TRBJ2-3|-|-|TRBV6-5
CASRRGGTDTQYF
TGTGCCAGCAGACGTGGTGGGACAGATACGCAGTATTTT
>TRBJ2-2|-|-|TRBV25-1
CASSAGDTGELFF
TGTGCCAGCAGCGCAGGGGATACCGGGGAGCTGTTTTTT
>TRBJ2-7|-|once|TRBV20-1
CSASSPLGFSEQYF
TGCAGTGCTAGTAGCCCCTTGGGGTTTTCCGAGCAGTACTTC
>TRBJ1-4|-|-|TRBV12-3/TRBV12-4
CASSSTPGQKLFF
TGTGCCAGCAGTTCTACCCCGGGACAAAAACTGTTTTTT
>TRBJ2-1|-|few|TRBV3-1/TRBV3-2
CASSQERGIEQFF
TGTGCCAGCAGCCAAGAACGGGGGATTGAGCAGTTCTTC
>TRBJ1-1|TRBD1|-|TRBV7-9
CASSGTGDMNTEAFF
TGTGCCAGCAGCGGGACAGGAGACATGAACACTGAAGCTTTCTTT